This T cell receptor (beta chain) was recovered during a study of tissue T cells after allogeneic stem cell transplantation. Findings and limits, study-wide: Across patients, clones rarely overlapped, yet motif clusters were shared tissue-specifically.

Produced via immunoSEQ multiplex PCR; TCRdb's table is partial and in-frame only. Here the sample spans roughly 51,000 clones, over 70% being singletons. Of note for this clone: Its target is unknown. All gene names here are mouse names. The CDR3 goes on 1 residue after the read ends, and that part is filled in from the germline J gene.

The CDR3 length is 14 residues. The germline gives CDR1 SGHND, CDR2 FRSKSL. The V and J ends lost 4 bases and 3 bases, in that order; junction bases with no gene match: 2. The rearrangement joins TRBV15 to TRBJ1-4; 7 bases match TRBD1. The receptor comes from a pool of C57BL/6 mice in good health. The material sequenced was sorted cells pooled from one or two spleens. The covered CDR3 bases are TGTGCCAGCAGTTCTGGGACAGCCAACGAAAGATTATTT. Its protein product is CASSSGTANERLF. The full CDR3 protein reads CASSSGTANERLFF.